The 15 T cell receptor beta chains presented below share a single source sample, sequenced in a study of identical twins. TCRdb passed the 5' RACE reads through MiXCR, listing each CDR3 protein once. The profile shows approximately 230,000 distinct CDR3 sequences, roughly 13% of them singletons. The sequenced material came from memory (CD45RO+) T cells sorted from blood. The receptor source for this set is a woman aged 18-29 years in good health.

This clonotype was picked up many times. This chain links TRBV1 with TRBJ2-1; the tabulated D call, TRBD2, remains unverified against the DNA. TRBV1 is shown as a pseudogene. This CDR3 region has 17 residues. CDR3 sequence reads: CTSSHPGSGKVYNEQFF. DNA for the CDR3: TGCACCAGCAGCCATCCAGGTAGCGGGAAGGTCTACAATGAGCAGTTCTTC.

The J gene is TRBJ1-2, the V gene TRBV10-3, with 7 bases fitting TRBD1. The germline V gene has CDR1 ENHRY and CDR2 SYGVKD. This CDR3 region has 14 residues. J gave up 5 bases and V 6 bases, and 9 bases lay outside the gene matches. The CDR3 DNA sequence: TGTGCCATCAGGGGGACCGGGACAGTGTATGGCTACACCTTC. Translation: CAIRGTGTVYGYTF.

This chain uses TRBV18 with TRBJ2-7, with D maybe TRBD2 (6 bases). CDR1 is KGHSH, CDR2 LQKENI, per germline. The CDR3 consists of 14 residues. Trimming took off 3 bases at V and 3 bases at J, with 12 bases between the two ends. CDR3 amino acids: CASSPGLQFYEQYF. The CDR3 DNA is TGTGCCAGCTCACCGGGACTCCAGTTCTACGAGCAGTACTTC.

For the CDR3, the DNA is TGTGCCAGCAGTTGGGTTTGGGAGCGGCGAAACTACAATGAGCAGTTCTTC. Encoded protein: CASSWVWERRNYNEQFF. V gene TRBV6-2 or TRBV6-3 combines with J gene TRBJ2-1, with a tentative D call TRBD2 (5 bases). CDR3 length: 17 residues. Germline V gene data show CDR1 as MNHEY and CDR2 as SVGEGT. The V gene lost 4 bases and the J gene lost 3 bases, with 19 bases spanning the gap.

This clonotype has more than one count but fewer than ten. The chain employs TRBV5-1 and TRBJ2-3; 8 nucleotides line up with TRBD2. The CDR3 is 16 amino acids. V trimming: 4 bases; J trimming: 1 base; junction bases outside the gene matches: 8. Germline V lookup: CDR1 SGHRS, CDR2 YFSETQ. Here the CDR3 DNA reads TGCGCCAGCAGCATCGCCCCGGGGGGGGGCACAGATACGCAGTATTTT. Residues: CASSIAPGGGTDTQYF.

A single count supports this clonotype. The chain links TRBV20-1 to TRBJ2-5; D assignment may be TRBD1 or TRBD2 (5 bases each). The CDR3 covers 16 residues. The germline V and J ends were trimmed by 2 bases and 5 bases, with 21 bases remaining between them. Germline V gene lookup returns CDR1 DFQATT and CDR2 SNEGSKA (reference sequence). In DNA, the CDR3 is TGCAGTGCTAGAAAAAGGGACCTCCGCGGACGGGAGACCCAGTACTTC. It translates to CSARKRDLRGRETQYF.

This clonotype was seen many times. J is TRBJ2-5 and V is TRBV20-1, with TRBD1 matching over 7 bases. The CDR3 extends over 14 amino acids. V lost 6 bases, J lost 4 bases, and 11 bases stayed unmatched. Germline V gene data show CDR1 as DFQATT and CDR2 as SNEGSKA (reference sequence). CDR3 amino acids: CSAPRQGERETQYF. CDR3 DNA sequence: TGCAGTGCGCCCAGACAGGGAGAGAGAGAGACCCAGTACTTC.

This clonotype was seen more than once but under ten times. The genes are TRBV3-1 and TRBJ1-4; no firm D call. Looked up from germline, CDR1 is LGHDT and CDR2 is YNNKEL (reference sequence). The CDR3 sequence is 14 residues long. Trimming removed 4 bases from V and 4 bases from J, with 10 bases in between. The CDR3: CASSPLSSNEKLFF. CDR3 sequence (DNA): TGTGCCAGCAGCCCCCTTTCGAGTAATGAAAAACTGTTTTTT. The whole variable domain, remainder taken from reference TRBV3-1 and TRBJ1-4, is DTAVSQTPKYLVTQMGNDKSIKCEQNLGHDTMYWYKQDSKKFLKIMFSYNNKELIINETVPNRFSPKSPDKAHLNLHINSLELGDSAVYFCASSPLSSNEKLFFGSGTQLSVL.

J is TRBJ2-7 and V is TRBV20-1; TRBD1 matches 11 bases. The CDR3 has 13 residues. Germline CDR1 DFQATT, CDR2 SNEGSKA (reference sequence). V dropped 5 bases and J dropped 4; count of bases not matched to a gene: 4. The CDR3 region has the DNA TGCAGTGCTCCGGGACAGGGGGTTTACGAGCAGTACTTC. Translating gives CSAPGQGVYEQYF.

This clonotype turned up a few times. This rearrangement joins TRBV10-2 to TRBJ2-1; D perhaps matches TRBD2 (6 bases). The CDR3 is 12 amino acids. Germline values: CDR1 WSHSY, CDR2 SAAADI. V lost 8 bases, J lost 11 bases, and 16 bases lay in between. The chain's CDR3 is CASRTYSGKQFF. CDR3 coding DNA: TGCGCCAGCCGGACTTATAGCGGAAAGCAGTTCTTC.

The chain uses TRBV5-4 and TRBJ2-1; possible D gene TRBD2, 5 bases. The CDR3 covers 15 residues. The germline V gene encodes CDR1 SGHNT and CDR2 YYREEE (reference sequence). Trimming left V 5 bases short and J 4 bases short, with 16 bases between. The CDR3: CASRPLAPEYNEQFF. The CDR3 nucleotides are TGTGCCAGCAGACCGCTAGCCCCCGAATACAATGAGCAGTTCTTC.

The CDR3 region has the DNA TGCAGTGCCACGGGACTAGCGGGGACTTACGAGCAGTACTTC. The encoded protein is CSATGLAGTYEQYF. The rearrangement links TRBV20-1 to TRBJ2-7, with 13 nucleotides matching TRBD2. The length of the CDR3 is 14 residues. V lost 6 bases and J lost 4; bases outside the gene matches: 6. Looked up from germline, CDR1 is DFQATT and CDR2 is SNEGSKA (reference sequence).

This clonotype came up many times. The chain carries TRBV5-1 and TRBJ1-5; weak D call: TRBD1 (5 bases). Germline-derived CDR1 and CDR2 are SGHRS and YFSETQ. The CDR3 sequence is 14 residues long. V shed 1 base and J shed 5 bases, with 10 bases lying between them. Here the CDR3 DNA reads TGCGCCAGCAGCTTGCACCAGGGAGATCAGCCCCAGCATTTT. It codes for CASSLHQGDQPQHF.

The genes are TRBV20-1 and TRBJ2-3; 8 nucleotides match TRBD2. The CDR3 contains 14 residues. V lost 2 bases and J lost 2; bases outside the gene matches: 3. In germline, CDR1 is DFQATT, CDR2 SNEGSKA (reference sequence). In DNA, the CDR3 is TGCAGTGCTAGAAGCGGGGGCGTCACAGATACGCAGTATTTT. It codes for CSARSGGVTDTQYF.

The rearrangement links TRBV13 to TRBJ2-5, with D maybe TRBD1 (7 bases). The germline gives CDR1 PRHDT, CDR2 FYEKMQ (reference sequence). Deletions cut 5 bases from V and 1 base from J, with 11 bases between. CDR3 length: 14 amino acids. The CDR3 is CASSRGTVQETQYF. In DNA, the CDR3 is TGTGCCAGCAGCCGCGGGACAGTCCAAGAGACCCAGTACTTC.